These 25 T cell receptor beta chains were sequenced from one sample in a study of regulatory T cells in long-lasting Graves disease. For TCR beta, libraries came from iRepertoire HTBI primers and Arm-PCR of CDR3 regions. TCRdb called the multiplex PCR reads again in MiXCR, with one record for every CDR3 protein. The table records roughly 500,000 distinct CDR3 sequences, 20% to 25% of them present only once. Time point specified: persistent/refractory GD, antithyroid drugs over 5 years with positive TRAb. Extracted RNA from PBMCs served as the source of the TCR library. The sample consisted of peripheral blood mononuclear cells (PBMCs), taken when the disease was refractory, from a patient treated with antithyroid drugs. These receptors were taken from a female donor with Graves disease.

Concerning this clonotype: A much larger clonotype is one base distant, so this may be a read error. The rearrangement links TRBV2 to TRBJ1-1, with 7 nucleotides matching TRBD1. The CDR3 is 13 residues long. The V segment lost 8 bases and the J segment 4 bases; nucleotides outside the gene matches: 7. The germline V gene has CDR1 SNHLY and CDR2 FYNNEI. The CDR3 region is CASPTGEGTEAFF. CDR3 nucleotide sequence: TGTGCCAGCCCTACAGGGGAGGGCACTGAAGCTTTCTTT.

Many counts were recorded for this clonotype. V is TRBV11-3 and J is TRBJ2-5, with 8 positions matching TRBD1. V lost 4 bases to trimming and J lost 5 bases; unmatched junction nucleotides: 6. The length of the CDR3 is 14 residues. Germline loops: CDR1 SGHNT, CDR2 YENEEA. The CDR3 region is CASSSDRVWETQYF. The CDR3, as DNA: TGTGCCAGCAGCTCGGACAGGGTTTGGGAGACCCAGTACTTC.

Details on this clonotype: This may be a read error: a much more frequent sequence differs by one nucleotide. The rearrangement links TRBV6-2 or TRBV6-3 to TRBJ1-4, with no clear D. The germline V gene encodes CDR1 MNHEY and CDR2 SVGEGT. The V gene lost 3 bases and the J gene lost 3 bases, with 8 bases spanning the gap. The CDR3 runs 14 residues. This CDR3 reads CASSYWAPNEKLFF. The CDR3 DNA sequence: TGTGCCAGCAGTTATTGGGCACCTAATGAAAAACTGTTTTTT.

This clonotype was found many times. V usage is TRBV12-3 or TRBV12-4 and J usage is TRBJ2-5; 9 positions agree with TRBD1. V lost 5 bases to trimming and J lost 9 bases; unmatched junction nucleotides: 13. The CDR3 totals 15 residues. The CDR3 nucleotides are TGTGCCAGCAGTCCCCTCCAAACACGGACAGGGGCCCAGTACTTC. Protein product: CASSPLQTRTGAQYF.

In this sample, this clonotype turned up many times. This chain connects TRBV3-1 to TRBJ2-5; 10 positions match TRBD2. J lost 1 base, V lost 1 base, and 3 bases had no gene match. This CDR3 is built from 16 residues. Germline loops: CDR1 LGHDT, CDR2 YNNKEL (reference sequence). The CDR3 is CASSQVEREGQETQYF. The CDR3 DNA reads TGTGCCAGCAGCCAAGTCGAGCGGGAGGGCCAAGAGACCCAGTACTTC.

This clonotype was counted only a few times. The CDR3 here is CASSSPRDSPSFGELFF. The CDR3 DNA sequence: TGTGCCAGCAGCTCGCCAAGGGACAGTCCTTCATTCGGGGAGCTGTTTTTT. The chain is built from TRBV5-5 and TRBJ2-2, with 7 positions matching TRBD1. CDR3 size: 17 residues. V lost 3 bases, J lost 7 bases, and 15 bases stayed unmatched. Looked up from germline, CDR1 is SGHKS and CDR2 is YYEKEE (reference sequence).

The chain carries TRBV3-1 and TRBJ2-7; tentatively, D is TRBD2 (6 bases). Germline V gene lookup returns CDR1 LGHDT and CDR2 YNNKEL (reference sequence). The V end was cut by 6 bases, the J end by 6 bases, with 21 bases between. The CDR3 has 15 residues. In DNA form, the CDR3 reads TGTGCCAGCAGACCTATAGGTTCAGTGGAGGGCGAGCAGTACTTC. Translation gives CASRPIGSVEGEQYF.

This clonotype has ten or more counts. The chain joins TRBV28 to TRBJ1-5; the D gene is possibly TRBD1 (6 bases). The CDR3 sequence is 15 residues long. V was pared by 4 bases and J by 7 bases, with 17 bases between. CDR1 is MDHEN and CDR2 is SYDVKM in the germline V gene. The CDR3 DNA reads as TGTGCCAGCAGTTCCCGACAGGTTGTGAGCCAGCCCCAGCATTTT. Translating it yields CASSSRQVVSQPQHF.

This clonotype was seen a handful of times. V is TRBV9 and J is TRBJ1-2, with D possibly being TRBD1 (5 bases). CDR3 size: 14 residues. The V gene's germline CDR1 is SGDLS and CDR2 YYNGEE. Trimming took 4 bases from V and 0 from J, leaving 10 bases between them. This chain's CDR3 is CASSSGPSNYGYTF. The CDR3 DNA reads TGTGCCAGCAGCTCAGGGCCTTCTAACTATGGCTACACCTTC.

This clonotype was detected many times. The chain combines TRBV13 with TRBJ2-2, with 9 bases that match TRBD1. This CDR3 has 15 residues. Germline V gene lookup returns CDR1 PRHDT and CDR2 FYEKMQ (reference sequence). The V gene end was trimmed by 3 bases and the J gene end by 4 bases; junction bases not matched to a gene: 3. The CDR3 sequence: CASSLTGGGTGELFF. The CDR3 coding sequence is TGTGCCAGCAGCTTGACAGGGGGGGGCACCGGGGAGCTGTTTTTT.

In this sample, this clonotype turned up a few times. For the CDR3, the DNA is TGTGCCAGCAGCAAGGTGACAGGGAATAATTCACCCCTCCACTTT. Its translation is CASSKVTGNNSPLHF. The gene calls are TRBV7-9 and TRBJ1-6; 7 bases match TRBD1. V dropped 5 bases and J dropped 5; count of bases not matched to a gene: 6. In germline, CDR1 is SEHNR, CDR2 FQNEAQ (reference sequence). CDR3 length equals 15 residues.

In regard to this clonotype: A much larger clone lies one base from this, so it may be a read error. The V call is TRBV27, the J call TRBJ2-5, with 13 bases aligning to TRBD2. The germline V gene has CDR1 MNHEY and CDR2 SMNVEV (reference sequence). CDR3 length equals 20 residues. The CDR3 loop is CASSLGLTSGGAAVQETRYF. The CDR3 DNA reads as TGTGCCAGCAGTTTGGGCTTAACTAGCGGGGGGGCCGCCGTCCAAGAGACCCGGTACTTC.

This chain links TRBV18 with TRBJ2-7, with D tentatively TRBD1 (6 bases). V was cut by 5 bases and J by 6 bases, with 14 bases left in between. The germline gives CDR1 KGHSH, CDR2 LQKENI. This CDR3 has 13 residues. The CDR3 loop reads CASSEGHLSEQYF. The CDR3 nucleotides are TGTGCCAGCTCAGAGGGACACCTTAGCGAGCAGTACTTC.

V and J are TRBV5-5 and TRBJ2-5; D remains unclear. Per the germline V gene, CDR1 is SGHKS and CDR2 is YYEKEE (reference sequence). Trimming removed 7 bases at V and 2 bases at J, with 15 bases between. This CDR3 comprises 14 residues. The CDR3, as DNA: TGTGCCAGCCATCAACTGGCAGAGCAAGAGACCCAGTACTTC. Amino acid sequence: CASHQLAEQETQYF.

V gene TRBV6-2 or TRBV6-3 combines with J gene TRBJ1-3; weak D call: TRBD1 (5 bases). The CDR3 contains 16 residues. The germline V and J ends were trimmed by 4 bases and 0 bases, with 13 bases remaining between them. Germline loops: CDR1 MNHEY, CDR2 SVGEGT. CDR3 DNA: TGTGCCAGCAGTTCCGACAGCGTAACCTCTGGAAACACCATATATTTT. Its translation is CASSSDSVTSGNTIYF.

This clonotype has just a few counts. The DNA for the CDR3 is TGCAGTGGAACACCGGGGGAACCCCAAGAGACCCAGTACTTC. Its protein product is CSGTPGEPQETQYF. V is TRBV20-1 and J is TRBJ2-5; TRBD2 might be the D (6 bases). The germline V gene has CDR1 DFQATT and CDR2 SNEGSKA (reference sequence). The CDR3 runs 14 residues. Trimming shortened V by 7 bases and J by 1 base, and 16 bases separated the two germline ends.

For this clonotype: This clone may be a read error of a much larger clone one base away. V and J are TRBV11-2 and TRBJ2-4; 7 positions match TRBD1. Germline V gene lookup returns CDR1 SGHAT and CDR2 FQNNGV. This CDR3 region has 16 residues. The DNA of the CDR3 is TGTGCCGGCAGCCTCGAGGGGGCGCGGGCCAAAAACATTCAGTACTTC. Protein product: CAGSLEGARAKNIQYF.

This clonotype has more than one count but fewer than ten. This chain connects TRBV19 to TRBJ1-1, with unresolved D. Trimming took 5 bases from V and 10 from J, leaving 17 bases between them. The CDR3 runs 13 residues. CDR1 and CDR2 (germline): LNHDA, SQIVND (reference sequence). CDR3 bases: TGTGCCAGTAGTCACCGGTTCCGACCACGAGCTTTCTTT. Translation: CASSHRFRPRAFF.

This clonotype turned up a few times. The chain recombines TRBV27 with TRBJ1-1, with TRBD1 as a possible D gene (6 bases). The CDR3 is 13 amino acids. V was clipped by 8 bases and J by 1 base, with 11 bases between them. CDR1 is MNHEY, CDR2 SMNVEV, per germline (reference sequence). Written as DNA, the CDR3 is TGTGCCAGCCGCTGGGGGCGGAACACTGAAGCTTTCTTT. Its protein product is CASRWGRNTEAFF.

V is TRBV5-1 and J is TRBJ1-1; the D is unclear. The V and J ends lost 0 bases and 6 bases respectively, with 21 bases between them. The CDR3 length is 17 residues. CDR1 and CDR2 (germline): SGHRS, YFSETQ. As DNA, the CDR3 is TGCGCCAGCAGCTTGGGGGCGATCGGGCGAAGGTCCGCTGAAGCTTTCTTT. Protein product: CASSLGAIGRRSAEAFF. The full variable domain, completed using reference TRBV5-1 and TRBJ1-1, is KAGVTQTPRYLIKTRGQQVTLSCSPISGHRSVSWYQQTPGQGLQFLFEYFSETQRNKGNFPGRFSGRQFSNSRSEMNVSTLELGDSALYLCASSLGAIGRRSAEAFFGQGTRLTVV.

The rearrangement joins TRBV5-5 to TRBJ1-6; possibly TRBD1 for D (6 bases). CDR3 length: 16 residues. Germline lookup yields CDR1 SGHKS and CDR2 YYEKEE (reference sequence). The germline V and J ends were trimmed by 2 bases and 1 base, with 10 bases remaining between them. The DNA of the CDR3 is TGTGCCAGCAGCTTACAGGGTGGATCCTATAATTCACCCCTCCACTTT. Translating gives CASSLQGGSYNSPLHF.

This clonotype showed up just a few times. The genes are TRBV5-1 and TRBJ2-2, with D perhaps assigned TRBD1 or TRBD2 (5 bases each). The CDR3 is 15 amino acids. Between the trimmed V and J ends, which lost 0 bases and 6 bases, there was a span of 12 bases. CDR1 is SGHRS and CDR2 is YFSETQ in the germline V gene. The CDR3 sequence: CASSLAGAGPGELFF. The DNA for the CDR3 is TGCGCCAGCAGCTTGGCCGGGGCAGGGCCCGGGGAGCTGTTTTTT.

The J gene is TRBJ1-6, the V gene TRBV28; D gene ambiguous. This CDR3 spans 14 amino acids. Per germline, CDR1 MDHEN and CDR2 SYDVKM. The ends were cut back, 3 bases at V and 9 bases at J, with 12 bases in the middle. CDR3 nucleotide sequence: TGTGCCAGCAGTTTTCCTGGGGTGGCTTCACCCCTCCACTTT. Its protein is CASSFPGVASPLHF.

This clonotype was seen only a few times. This chain joins TRBV2 and TRBJ1-1, with D maybe TRBD1 (5 bases). The CDR3 is 17 residues long. From germline, CDR1 is SNHLY and CDR2 FYNNEI. With 6 bases removed from V and 4 bases from J, the gap between germline ends came to 24 bases. The DNA of the CDR3 is TGTGCCAGCAGCCGAGCAGCCGGGACTCTCGGAAGCACTGAAGCTTTCTTT. Protein sequence: CASSRAAGTLGSTEAFF.

This clonotype was observed at least ten times. The chain links TRBV5-1 to TRBJ2-7, with D possibly being TRBD1 or TRBD2 (5 bases each). Germline values: CDR1 SGHRS, CDR2 YFSETQ. This CDR3 has 13 amino acids. V lost 4 bases and J 3 bases, leaving 11 bases between the germline ends. CDR3 region: CASSAGGGYEQYF. The CDR3 bases are TGCGCCAGCAGCGCCGGTGGGGGCTACGAGCAGTACTTC.